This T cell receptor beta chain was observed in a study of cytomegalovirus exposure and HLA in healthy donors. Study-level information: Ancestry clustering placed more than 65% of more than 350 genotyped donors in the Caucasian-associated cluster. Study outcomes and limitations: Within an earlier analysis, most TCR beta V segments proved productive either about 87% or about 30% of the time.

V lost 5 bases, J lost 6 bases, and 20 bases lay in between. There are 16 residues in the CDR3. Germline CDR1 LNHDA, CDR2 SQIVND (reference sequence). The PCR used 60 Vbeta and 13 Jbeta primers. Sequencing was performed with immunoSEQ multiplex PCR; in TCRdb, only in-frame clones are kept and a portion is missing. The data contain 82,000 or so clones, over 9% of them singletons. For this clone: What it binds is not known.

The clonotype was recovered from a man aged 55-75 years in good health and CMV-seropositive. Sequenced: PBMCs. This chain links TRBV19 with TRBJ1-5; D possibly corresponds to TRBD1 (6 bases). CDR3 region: CASSFGQYRAGQPQHF. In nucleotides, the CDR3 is TGTGCCAGTAGTTTCGGACAGTACCGAGCTGGTCAGCCCCAGCATTTT.